A single sample is the source of the 11 T cell receptor beta chains below, sequenced in a study of T cells in Graves' hyperthyroidism and ophthalmopathy. RNA transcripts provided the source from which TCR beta CDR3 regions were amplified. Carried out on the TCR CDR3, a first-round RT-PCR used the HTBI primer set. MiXCR, applied by TCRdb to the multiplex PCR reads, yields one record per CDR3 protein. The sample has some 690,000 distinct CDR3 sequences, 15% to 20% seen once. The sequenced sample consisted of blood. These receptors all stem from a man aged 45-60 years with Graves' hyperthyroidism.

Here the CDR3 reads CASSLRHEAEAFF. DNA for the CDR3: TGCGCCAGCAGCTTGAGGCATGAGGCTGAAGCTTTCTTT. V gene TRBV5-1 combines with J gene TRBJ1-1; D remains unclear. This CDR3 is built from 13 residues. Germline assignment: CDR1 SGHRS and CDR2 YFSETQ. V shed 1 base and J shed 6 bases, with 10 bases lying between them.

The rearrangement joins TRBV4-1 to TRBJ2-1; D is possibly TRBD2 (6 bases). CDR3 length: 16 amino acids. The V end was cut by 1 base, the J end by 2 bases, with 12 bases between. Germline CDR1 reads MGHRA; CDR2 reads YSYEKL. As DNA, the CDR3 is TGCGCCAGCAGCCAAGGGGACTCCGCCCCCTACAATGAGCAGTTCTTC. Residues: CASSQGDSAPYNEQFF.

This clonotype was seen a few times. The CDR3 sequence: CAWRGQGSSEAFF. The CDR3 bases are TGTGCCTGGAGGGGACAGGGGTCTTCTGAAGCTTTCTTT. J is TRBJ1-1 and V is TRBV30, with 10 nucleotides matching TRBD1. Germline CDR1 and CDR2: GTSNPN and SVGIG (reference sequence). The CDR3 covers 13 residues. V lost 3 bases, J lost 6 bases, and 4 bases stayed unmatched.

This clonotype was picked up many times. J is TRBJ1-5 and V is TRBV7-2; no firm D call. CDR1 is SGHTA and CDR2 is FQGNSA in the germline V gene. The CDR3 has 15 amino acids. V dropped 3 bases and J dropped 2 bases, with 11 bases sitting between them. Here the CDR3 DNA reads TGTGCCAGCAGCTTTGGGCTGTATGGCAATCAGCCCCAGCATTTT. Protein: CASSFGLYGNQPQHF.

The table lists this clonotype with many counts. The chain has TRBV6-2 or TRBV6-3 and TRBJ2-1, with TRBD2 matching over 11 bases. The CDR3 runs to 19 residues. Germline-derived CDR1 and CDR2 are MNHEY and SVGEGT. V was clipped by 3 bases and J by 2 bases; unmatched bases: 12. CDR3 region: CASSYPLAGGGLTYNEQFF. The CDR3 DNA reads as TGTGCCAGCAGTTATCCTCTAGCGGGAGGAGGTTTAACCTACAATGAGCAGTTCTTC.

As regards this clonotype: One end of the junction fails to match germline, which may point to a read error. V and J are TRBV7-2 and TRBJ2-1; 7 nucleotides align to TRBD2. CDR3 length: 14 residues. Germline V CDR1 and CDR2: SGHTA, FQGNSA. Here the CDR3 DNA reads TGTGCCAGCAGCTTAGGGCTAGCGGCGAATGAGCAGTCCTTC. Its protein product is CASSLGLAANEQSF.

This clonotype occurred a few times. V gene TRBV12-3 or TRBV12-4 combines with J gene TRBJ2-1; 9 nucleotides match TRBD1. The CDR3 totals 14 residues. Losses at the gene ends were 6 bases for V and 9 bases for J; bases not matched to a gene: 9. As DNA, the CDR3 is TGTGCCAGCAGGAGACAGGGGGTCACGGGTGAGCAGTTCTTC. This codes for CASRRQGVTGEQFF.

V gene TRBV7-9 combines with J gene TRBJ2-2; perhaps TRBD2 as D (5 bases). The CDR3 totals 15 residues. V lost 2 bases, J lost 3 bases, and 10 bases lay in between. The germline V gene encodes CDR1 SEHNR and CDR2 FQNEAQ (reference sequence). The CDR3 protein is CASSLRQRDTGELFF. For the CDR3, the DNA is TGTGCCAGCAGCTTACGCCAGAGGGACACCGGGGAGCTGTTTTTT.

This clonotype was seen only a few times. V usage is TRBV7-2 and J usage is TRBJ2-7; TRBD1 matches 8 bases. The junction had 8 bases not matched to a gene; V was cut back by 1 base and J by 3 bases. Germline V gene lookup returns CDR1 SGHTA and CDR2 FQGNSA. This CDR3 region has 16 residues. The CDR3 loop reads CASSLVAGGRHYEQYF. The CDR3 coding sequence is TGTGCCAGCAGCTTAGTCGCAGGGGGCAGACACTACGAGCAGTACTTC.

This clonotype came up a few times. This chain links TRBV6-6 with TRBJ2-6; perhaps TRBD1 as D (6 bases). The CDR3 length is 17 residues. V lost 0 bases and J lost 0, with 9 bases in between. CDR1 and CDR2 (germline): MNHNY, SVGAGI (reference sequence). CDR3 region: CASSYSLGGSGANVLTF. The CDR3 nucleotides read TGTGCCAGCAGTTACTCCCTAGGGGGCTCTGGGGCCAACGTCCTGACTTTC.

This clonotype came up a few times. J is TRBJ1-2 and V is TRBV7-9; TRBD1 is a possible D gene (6 bases). The V and J ends lost 5 bases and 4 bases respectively, with 17 bases between them. This CDR3 region has 15 residues. The germline V gene has CDR1 SEHNR and CDR2 FQNEAQ (reference sequence). CDR3 protein: CASSGLHRDSYGYTF. The CDR3 coding sequence is TGTGCCAGCAGCGGTCTTCACAGGGATAGCTATGGCTACACCTTC.